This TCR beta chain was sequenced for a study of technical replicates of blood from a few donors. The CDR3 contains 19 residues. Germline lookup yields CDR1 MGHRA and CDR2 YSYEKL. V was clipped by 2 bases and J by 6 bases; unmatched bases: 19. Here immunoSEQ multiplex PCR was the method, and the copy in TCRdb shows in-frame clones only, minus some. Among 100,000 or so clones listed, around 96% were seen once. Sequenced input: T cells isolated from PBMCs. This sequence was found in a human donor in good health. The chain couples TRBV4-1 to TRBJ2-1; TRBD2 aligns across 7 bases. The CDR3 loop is CASSQPQWRRGAGANEQFF. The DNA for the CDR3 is TGCGCCAGCAGCCAACCCCAATGGAGGCGCGGGGCGGGAGCCAATGAGCAGTTCTTC.